The 29 T cell receptor beta chains below come from one sample, sequenced in a study of blood T cell repertoires in COVID-19. The method was immunoSEQ multiplex PCR; TCRdb's version includes in-frame clones alone and lacks a portion of them. Among around 100,000 clones listed, around 83% were seen once. The sample was peripheral blood. These receptors were obtained from a woman aged 55-75 years with COVID-19, enrolled during active disease.

In its sample, this clone was seen once. The chain combines TRBV4-2 with TRBJ2-2; the D is unclear. Germline V gene data show CDR1 as LGHNA and CDR2 as YNFKEQ. This CDR3 contains 14 residues. V lost 4 bases and J 4 bases, leaving 10 bases between the germline ends. The CDR3 DNA sequence: TGTGCCAGCAGCCCCCGGCGGATCACCGGGGAGCTGTTTTTT. The encoded protein is CASSPRRITGELFF.

The genes are TRBV19 and TRBJ2-5; 11 bases are a match to TRBD2. With 5 bases clipped from V and 5 bases from J, the junction kept 10 bases outside the gene matches. The germline CDR1 and CDR2 sequences are LNHDA and SQIVND (reference sequence). The CDR3 has 16 residues. The CDR3 loop is CASSARSGGAGETQYF. The CDR3 bases are TGTGCCAGTAGTGCTCGTAGCGGGGGGGCCGGGGAGACCCAGTACTTC.

This sequence joins TRBV12-3 or TRBV12-4 and TRBJ1-5; D is uncertain. This CDR3 is 13 amino acids long. V lost 5 bases and J 5 bases, leaving 10 bases between the germline ends. Here the CDR3 reads CASSPFLDQPQHF. CDR3 DNA sequence: TGTGCCAGCAGTCCTTTCCTTGATCAGCCCCAGCATTTT.

The rearrangement uses TRBV5-3 and TRBJ1-5; 8 bases fit TRBD1. TRBV5-3 is an ORF for which the function is uncertain. The CDR3 totals 17 residues. The V and J ends lost 0 bases and 4 bases, in that order; junction bases with no gene match: 9. The CDR3 DNA reads as TGTGCCAGAAGCTTGGGACAGGGGATTCTAGAAAATCAGCCCCAGCATTTT. This encodes CARSLGQGILENQPQHF.

V gene TRBV7-9 combines with J gene TRBJ1-2, with a weak D call TRBD1 (5 bases). V shed 6 bases and J shed 8 bases, with 19 bases lying between them. Germline CDR1 and CDR2: SEHNR and FQNEAQ (reference sequence). The CDR3 runs to 14 residues. CDR3 residues: CASRTTDSEGGYTF. The CDR3 coding sequence is TGTGCCAGCAGGACAACGGACTCGGAGGGGGGCTACACCTTC. Full variable domain (missing parts from reference TRBV7-9 and TRBJ1-2): DTGVSQNPRHKITKRGQNVTFRCDPISEHNRLYWYRQTLGQGPEFLTYFQNEAQLEKSRLLSDRFSAERPKGSFSTLEIQRTEQGDSAMYLCASRTTDSEGGYTFGSGTRLTVV.

This chain links TRBV4-1 with TRBJ1-1; D not resolved. The CDR3 runs 14 residues. Trimming cost V 0 bases and J 2 bases, with 7 bases left between them. Germline CDR1 is MGHRA and CDR2 is YSYEKL. CDR3 in DNA: TGCGCCAGCAGCCAAGATCACCTAAACACTGAAGCTTTCTTT. It translates to CASSQDHLNTEAFF.

The chain carries TRBV19 and TRBJ1-1; 7 positions agree with TRBD1. Germline CDR1 is LNHDA and CDR2 is SQIVND (reference sequence). The CDR3 contains 12 residues. J gave up 10 bases and V 4 bases, and 6 bases lay outside the gene matches. The CDR3 sequence is CASSNRQGTAFF. The CDR3 DNA follows: TGTGCCAGTAGTAACCGACAGGGTACAGCTTTCTTT.

This clone was seen just once. This rearrangement joins TRBV5-1 to TRBJ1-1; 9 bases line up with TRBD1. Germline V gives CDR1 SGHRS, CDR2 YFSETQ. V gave up 6 bases and J gave up 7 bases; unmatched junction bases: 10. The CDR3 is 14 amino acids. The CDR3 nucleotides read TGCGCCAGCACCCGACAGGGGGGCTCGGGTGAAGCTTTCTTT. This sequence encodes CASTRQGGSGEAFF. The whole variable domain, filled in from reference TRBV5-1 and TRBJ1-1, reads KAGVTQTPRYLIKTRGQQVTLSCSPISGHRSVSWYQQTPGQGLQFLFEYFSETQRNKGNFPGRFSGRQFSNSRSEMNVSTLELGDSALYLCASTRQGGSGEAFFGQGTRLTVV.

This clone was counted a single time. V is TRBV9 and J is TRBJ2-5; TRBD2 aligns across 13 bases. The V segment lost 4 bases and the J segment 7 bases; nucleotides outside the gene matches: 10. The length of the CDR3 is 16 residues. CDR1 is SGDLS, CDR2 YYNGEE, per germline. CDR3 amino acids: CASSTTSGGARGTQYF. The CDR3 coding sequence is TGTGCCAGCAGCACAACTAGCGGGGGGGCTCGTGGGACCCAGTACTTC.

This clone was detected a few times. The CDR3 here is CASSVSGTGGAYGYTF. DNA for the CDR3: TGTGCCAGCAGCGTCTCCGGGACAGGGGGCGCCTATGGCTACACCTTC. The rearrangement joins TRBV2 to TRBJ1-2; 12 bases line up with TRBD1. V shed 6 bases and J 4 bases; nucleotides not matched to a gene: 9. In germline, CDR1 is SNHLY, CDR2 FYNNEI. This CDR3 has 16 residues.

This chain links TRBV10-3 with TRBJ1-5; 7 nucleotides align to TRBD1. The germline V gene encodes CDR1 ENHRY and CDR2 SYGVKD. The CDR3 spans 17 residues. V dropped 3 bases and J dropped 0; count of bases not matched to a gene: 8. The CDR3 protein is CAISDGTGDYSNQPQHF. The CDR3 nucleotides read TGTGCCATCAGTGATGGTACAGGGGATTATAGCAATCAGCCCCAGCATTTT.

The chain is built from TRBV4-2 and TRBJ2-2; D ambiguous. V lost 1 base and J lost 7, with 7 bases in between. The CDR3 covers 13 residues. Germline V CDR1 and CDR2: LGHNA, YNFKEQ. CDR3 sequence: CASSQVRSGELFF. In nucleotides, the CDR3 is TGTGCCAGCAGCCAAGTCAGAAGCGGGGAGCTGTTTTTT.

This chain uses TRBV7-2 with TRBJ2-4, with D maybe TRBD1 (5 bases). The CDR3 has 14 amino acids. Per the germline V gene, CDR1 is SGHTA and CDR2 is FQGNSA. V was shortened by 9 bases and J by 3 bases, with 15 bases between the two germline ends. CDR3 in DNA: TGTGCCAGTTCAACAGGAGCCCTCAAAAACATTCAGTACTTC. This translates into CASSTGALKNIQYF.

The V gene is TRBV5-1, the J gene TRBJ1-2, with D perhaps matching TRBD1 (5 bases). The V gene lost 0 bases and the J gene lost 6 bases, with 15 bases spanning the gap. The CDR3 consists of 15 residues. Per germline, CDR1 SGHRS and CDR2 YFSETQ. CDR3: CASSLAQTVWDGYTF. Here the CDR3 DNA reads TGCGCCAGCAGCTTGGCCCAGACAGTCTGGGATGGCTACACCTTC.

The rearrangement links TRBV6-2 or TRBV6-3 to TRBJ1-1; TRBD1 matches 7 bases. The V and J ends lost 2 bases and 6 bases, in that order; junction bases with no gene match: 12. The CDR3 loop spans 16 amino acids. Germline loops: CDR1 MNHEY, CDR2 SVGEGT. CDR3 nucleotide sequence: TGTGCCAGCAGTTACAGGCGTGTCATACAGGGGTCTGAAGCTTTCTTT. It yields the protein CASSYRRVIQGSEAFF.

This chain uses TRBV7-8 with TRBJ1-5, with D possibly TRBD1 on 6 matching bases. From germline, CDR1 is SGHVS and CDR2 FQNEAQ. V was trimmed by 3 bases and J by 1 base, leaving 13 bases between them. This CDR3 spans 16 amino acids. CDR3 coding DNA: TGTGCCAGCAGCTTCGGGGGGGCACGGAGCAATCAGCCCCAGCATTTT. This sequence encodes CASSFGGARSNQPQHF.

The gene calls are TRBV10-1 and TRBJ1-1; 10 bases are shared with TRBD1. Germline V lookup: CDR1 WNHNN, CDR2 SYGVQD (reference sequence). The CDR3 contains 15 residues. The CDR3 bases are TGCTATAGGGGCGACAGGGGGCTGGCTGAACCTGAAGCTTTCTTT. It yields the protein CYRGDRGLAEPEAFF.

The genes are TRBV21-1 and TRBJ2-1; no check of the table's D call, TRBD1, against the DNA was made. TRBV21-1 represents a pseudogene. This CDR3 has 16 amino acids. The CDR3 loop is CASSKSRTGINNEQFF. The CDR3 DNA reads TGTGCCAGCAGCAAATCTCGGACAGGGATAAACAATGAGCAGTTCTTC.

This sequence joins TRBV27 and TRBJ1-5; no firm D call. CDR3 length: 14 residues. Trimming took 5 bases from V and 0 from J, leaving 8 bases between them. CDR1 is MNHEY, CDR2 SMNVEV, per germline (reference sequence). In nucleotides, the CDR3 is TGTGCCAGCAGTGTCAGAAATAGCAATCAGCCCCAGCATTTT. This translates into CASSVRNSNQPQHF.

The rearrangement joins TRBV9 to TRBJ2-7; 8 nucleotides match TRBD1. Germline CDR1 is SGDLS and CDR2 is YYNGEE. J was trimmed by 3 bases and V by 3 bases; bases with no gene match: 5. The CDR3 runs 14 residues. The DNA for the CDR3 is TGTGCCAGCAGCGGCGGACAGGGAAGCTACGAGCAGTACTTC. As protein: CASSGGQGSYEQYF.

The genes are TRBV6-5 and TRBJ1-6; 11 nucleotides match TRBD1. The germline CDR1 and CDR2 sequences are MNHEY and SVGAGI. V trimming: 4 bases; J trimming: 7 bases; junction bases outside the gene matches: 3. CDR3 length: 15 residues. For the CDR3, the DNA is TGTGCCAGCAGTTTTAGGACAGGGGGCAATTCACCCCTCCACTTT. Translation: CASSFRTGGNSPLHF.

The V gene is TRBV6-5, the J gene TRBJ1-2; 7 positions agree with TRBD1. This CDR3 contains 14 residues. From germline, CDR1 is MNHEY and CDR2 SVGAGI. Germline trimming cut 6 bases from V and 2 bases from J; bases unmatched to any gene: 6. In DNA form, the CDR3 reads TGTGCCAGCAGCAGGACAGGCCCCAACTATGGCTACACCTTC. Translated: CASSRTGPNYGYTF.

V and J are TRBV5-1 and TRBJ1-1, with 10 bases identical to TRBD1. This CDR3 is 14 amino acids long. Germline V gene data show CDR1 as SGHRS and CDR2 as YFSETQ. The trim removed 0 bases at V and 4 bases at J, leaving 0 bases unmatched. CDR3 protein: CASSLGQGATEAFF. As DNA, the CDR3 is TGCGCCAGCAGCTTGGGACAGGGGGCCACTGAAGCTTTCTTT.

This clone has just one count. The rearrangement joins TRBV7-3 to TRBJ2-5, with 8 bases lining up with TRBD2. CDR1 is SGHTA and CDR2 is FQGTGA in the germline V gene. CDR3 length: 14 residues. V trimming: 5 bases; J trimming: 5 bases; junction bases outside the gene matches: 7. The CDR3 region has the DNA TGTGCCAGCAGCCCATTTAGCGGGGCGGAGACCCAGTACTTC. Translated, it gives CASSPFSGAETQYF.

The table lists this clone with a count of one. The chain combines TRBV25-1 with TRBJ1-2, with 8 bases lining up with TRBD1. This CDR3 is built from 15 residues. V was clipped by 8 bases and J by 2 bases; unmatched bases: 10. Germline V gene data show CDR1 as MGHDK and CDR2 as SYGVNS. The CDR3 region has the DNA TGTGCCAGCCCGGGAGGACAGGGTTTCAACTATGGCTACACCTTC. This codes for CASPGGQGFNYGYTF.

This rearrangement joins TRBV11-3 to TRBJ1-2; D not resolved. Per germline, CDR1 SGHNT and CDR2 YENEEA. This CDR3 spans 12 amino acids. V was shortened by 5 bases and J by 8 bases, with 12 bases between the two germline ends. Here the CDR3 DNA reads TGTGCCAGCAGCCACGGAGCAGAGGGCTACACCTTC. Protein product: CASSHGAEGYTF.

The CDR3 sequence is CASSHEGVDTEAFF. The CDR3 DNA is TGTGCCAGCAGCCACGAGGGAGTTGACACTGAAGCTTTCTTT. The chain uses TRBV3-1 (or the pseudogene TRBV3-2) and TRBJ1-1; no clear D. Germline V CDR1 and CDR2: LGHDT, YNNKEL (reference sequence). The CDR3 sequence is 14 residues long. V lost 3 bases to trimming and J lost 3 bases, with 11 bases between them.

This rearrangement joins TRBV7-9 to TRBJ1-1; TRBD1 matches 10 bases. Germline CDR1 is SEHNR and CDR2 is FQNEAQ (reference sequence). V shed 4 bases, J shed 7 bases, and the junction held 9 bases outside the gene matches. The CDR3 runs to 15 residues. CDR3 DNA: TGTGCCAGCAGCTATCCGGACAGGGGGGAATTTGAAGCTTTCTTT. Protein: CASSYPDRGEFEAFF.

This clone was seen a handful of times. The V and J genes are TRBV6-1 and TRBJ1-3; 7 bases fit TRBD1. The CDR3 sequence is 18 residues long. V lost 4 bases to trimming and J lost 5 bases; unmatched junction nucleotides: 17. Germline CDR1 reads MNHNS; CDR2 reads SASEGT. The CDR3 bases are TGTGCCAGCAGTGGAATTTCGGGACAGCTACTCTGGAGAAACACCATATATTTT. It yields the protein CASSGISGQLLWRNTIYF.